Listed here are 20 T cell receptor beta chains from one sample, sequenced in a study of blood T cell repertoires in COVID-19. Profiling relied on immunoSEQ multiplex PCR, and the TCRdb table lists in-frame clones only, not all of them. The table shows hundreds of thousands of clones, with about nine tenths occurring only once. Sequencing was done on a sample of peripheral blood. These receptors came from a woman between 45 and 65 years old who had recovered from COVID-19.

The chain carries TRBV2 and TRBJ1-2; 11 bases align to TRBD1. This CDR3 contains 14 residues. After removal of 5 bases from V and 5 bases from J, the junction contained 4 bases not matched to a gene. The germline CDR1 and CDR2 sequences are SNHLY and FYNNEI. Written as DNA, the CDR3 is TGTGCCAGCAGTAGGGGACAGGGGGTGTATGGCTACACCTTC. This encodes CASSRGQGVYGYTF. The full variable domain, in which reference TRBV2 and TRBJ1-2 provide the parts outside the CDR3, is EPEVTQTPSHQVTQMGQEVILRCVPISNHLYFYWYRQILGQKVEFLVSFYNNEISEKSEIFDDQFSVERPDGSNFTLKIRSTKLEDSAMYFCASSRGQGVYGYTFGSGTRLTVV.

This clone has just a few counts. The J gene is TRBJ2-1, the V gene TRBV13; no definite D call. V lost 1 base and J lost 1, with 8 bases in between. Germline V gene data show CDR1 as PRHDT and CDR2 as FYEKMQ (reference sequence). There are 15 residues in the CDR3. As DNA, the CDR3 is TGTGCCAGCAGCTTAGACCCAGGATCCTACAATGAGCAGTTCTTC. Translation gives CASSLDPGSYNEQFF.

V usage is TRBV28 and J usage is TRBJ2-3; unclear D gene. Deletions cut 2 bases from V and 0 bases from J, with 12 bases between. This CDR3 region has 16 residues. Per the germline V gene, CDR1 is MDHEN and CDR2 is SYDVKM. The CDR3 DNA follows: TGTGCCAGCAGTTTAGTATGGCCATCTAGCACAGATACGCAGTATTTT. It specifies CASSLVWPSSTDTQYF.

The chain carries TRBV2 and TRBJ1-5; D might be TRBD1 (5 bases). The germline CDR1 and CDR2 sequences are SNHLY and FYNNEI. CDR3 length: 14 amino acids. Deletions cut 4 bases from V and 2 bases from J, with 9 bases between. The DNA of the CDR3 is TGTGCCAGCAGTGGGGGGGGAGGCAATCAGCCCCAGCATTTT. It is translated as CASSGGGGNQPQHF. The whole variable domain, filled in from reference TRBV2 and TRBJ1-5, reads EPEVTQTPSHQVTQMGQEVILRCVPISNHLYFYWYRQILGQKVEFLVSFYNNEISEKSEIFDDQFSVERPDGSNFTLKIRSTKLEDSAMYFCASSGGGGNQPQHFGDGTRLSIL.

The chain combines TRBV15 with TRBJ1-5; D is perhaps TRBD1 (6 bases). V was clipped by 1 base and J by 5 bases, with 21 bases between them. The germline CDR1 and CDR2 sequences are LNHNV and YYDKDF (reference sequence). The CDR3 has 18 residues. CDR3 amino acids: CATSRVASGEGFHQPQHF. Written as DNA, the CDR3 is TGTGCCACCAGCAGAGTAGCGTCAGGGGAGGGTTTCCATCAGCCCCAGCATTTT. The complete variable domain, with remaining parts taken from reference TRBV15 and TRBJ1-5, reads DAMVIQNPRYQVTQFGKPVTLSCSQTLNHNVMYWYQQKSSQAPKLLFHYYDKDFNNEADTPDNFQSRRPNTSFCFLDIRSPGLGDTAMYLCATSRVASGEGFHQPQHFGDGTRLSIL.

V gene TRBV7-2 combines with J gene TRBJ2-3; TRBD2 is a possible D gene (6 bases). Germline loops: CDR1 SGHTA, CDR2 FQGNSA. CDR3 size: 15 residues. With 3 bases removed from V and 5 bases from J, the gap between germline ends came to 15 bases. Written as DNA, the CDR3 is TGTGCCAGCAGCTTTCTCACTAGCTTGAGAGATACGCAGTATTTT. Its protein product is CASSFLTSLRDTQYF.

The chain couples TRBV3-1 (or the pseudogene TRBV3-2) to TRBJ2-3; maybe TRBD1 (5 bases). With 3 bases removed from V and 1 base from J, the gap between germline ends came to 8 bases. This CDR3 spans 14 amino acids. Germline CDR1 is LGHDT and CDR2 is YNNKEL (reference sequence). The DNA of the CDR3 is TGTGCCAGCAGCCAGACAGTGCGCACAGATACGCAGTATTTT. This translates into CASSQTVRTDTQYF.

The rearrangement uses TRBV13 and TRBJ2-7; 7 bases align to TRBD2. Germline CDR1 and CDR2: PRHDT and FYEKMQ (reference sequence). Trimming removed 3 bases from V and 2 bases from J; junction bases left unmatched: 4. The CDR3 has 14 residues. The CDR3 loop is CASSLTSSAYEQYF. In DNA form, the CDR3 reads TGTGCCAGCAGCTTGACTAGCAGCGCCTACGAGCAGTACTTC.

This clone showed up just once. This rearrangement joins TRBV3-1 (or the pseudogene TRBV3-2) to TRBJ1-3, with D possibly being TRBD1 (5 bases). Trimming stripped 1 base from V and 7 bases from J, with 11 bases between. Germline values: CDR1 LGHDT, CDR2 YNNKEL (reference sequence). This CDR3 spans 14 amino acids. Here the CDR3 DNA reads TGTGCCAGCAGCCAAGCGGACAACCTGAACACCATATATTTT. Translation gives CASSQADNLNTIYF.

This rearrangement joins TRBV2 to TRBJ2-7, with 8 positions matching TRBD1. The length of the CDR3 is 13 residues. The ends lost 6 bases at V and 4 bases at J; junction bases unmatched: 5. The germline V gene has CDR1 SNHLY and CDR2 FYNNEI. The CDR3 protein is CASRFDRGYEQYF. The DNA for the CDR3 is TGTGCCAGCAGGTTCGACAGGGGATACGAGCAGTACTTC.

V gene TRBV7-9 combines with J gene TRBJ1-3, with D hard to call. Between the trimmed V and J ends, which lost 4 bases and 4 bases, there was a span of 8 bases. This CDR3 spans 13 amino acids. Germline V gene lookup returns CDR1 SEHNR and CDR2 FQNEAQ (reference sequence). CDR3 sequence: CASSSIEGNTIYF. The DNA for the CDR3 is TGTGCCAGCAGCTCAATCGAGGGAAACACCATATATTTT.

V gene TRBV9 combines with J gene TRBJ1-1; 7 bases agree with TRBD1. The CDR3 loop spans 13 amino acids. Germline loops: CDR1 SGDLS, CDR2 YYNGEE. V lost 4 bases, J lost 7 bases, and 7 bases stayed unmatched. The CDR3 loop is CASSLTGVNEAFF. Written as DNA, the CDR3 is TGTGCCAGCAGCCTAACAGGGGTTAATGAAGCTTTCTTT.

CDR3 protein: CASSLLIQSSGNTIYF. CDR3 sequence (DNA): TGTGCCAGTAGCTTACTGATACAGAGCTCTGGAAACACCATATATTTT. The rearrangement links TRBV19 to TRBJ1-3; D gene ambiguous. Trimming cost V 6 bases and J 0 bases, with 15 bases left between them. Germline loops: CDR1 LNHDA, CDR2 SQIVND (reference sequence). This CDR3 is 16 amino acids long.

The V and J genes are TRBV6-5 and TRBJ2-7; possibly TRBD2 for D (5 bases). The CDR3 totals 15 residues. Germline CDR1 is MNHEY and CDR2 is SVGAGI. Trimming cost V 0 bases and J 2 bases, with 11 bases left between them. In DNA form, the CDR3 reads TGTGCCAGCAGTTACTCGAGCGGTCTTCCCTACGAGCAGTACTTC. The encoded protein is CASSYSSGLPYEQYF.

The chain has TRBV28 and TRBJ1-1; D call uncertain. Trimming shortened V by 3 bases and J by 1 base, and 3 bases separated the two germline ends. Germline V gene lookup returns CDR1 MDHEN and CDR2 SYDVKM. This CDR3 spans 12 amino acids. The CDR3 region is CASSFQNTEAFF. The CDR3 DNA sequence: TGTGCCAGCAGTTTCCAGAACACTGAAGCTTTCTTT.

The J gene is TRBJ1-2, the V gene TRBV2; D not resolved. In germline, CDR1 is SNHLY, CDR2 FYNNEI. The CDR3 sequence is 12 residues long. V lost 10 bases and J lost 7, with 16 bases in between. The CDR3 DNA is TGTGCCATTACGACGGGTGGTTCTGGCTACACCTTC. Amino acids: CAITTGGSGYTF.

The V gene is TRBV27, the J gene TRBJ1-6; weak D call: TRBD1 (6 bases). Germline values: CDR1 MNHEY, CDR2 SMNVEV (reference sequence). This CDR3 is 16 amino acids long. Deletions cut 3 bases from V and 9 bases from J, with 18 bases between. The chain's CDR3 is CASSFLPTGTSSPLHF. CDR3 DNA sequence: TGTGCCAGCAGTTTCTTGCCAACGGGGACAAGTTCACCCCTCCACTTT.

The chain recombines TRBV7-3 with TRBJ2-7; 8 nucleotides agree with TRBD2. The CDR3 length is 16 residues. Per the germline V gene, CDR1 is SGHTA and CDR2 is FQGTGA. Trimming removed 5 bases from V and 2 bases from J; junction bases left unmatched: 11. The CDR3 loop is CASSPDAAGVPYEQYF. The CDR3 nucleotides read TGTGCCAGCAGCCCGGATGCAGCGGGAGTCCCCTACGAGCAGTACTTC. Filled out from reference TRBV7-3 and TRBJ2-7, the complete variable domain reads GAGVSQTPSNKVTEKGKYVELRCDPISGHTALYWYRQSLGQGPEFLIYFQGTGAADDSGLPNDRFFAVRPEGSVSTLKIQRTERGDSAVYLCASSPDAAGVPYEQYFGPGTRLTVT.

This clone was seen at least ten times. The chain is built from TRBV6-6 and TRBJ1-2; TRBD1 matches at 9 bases. Germline V gene lookup returns CDR1 MNHNY and CDR2 SVGAGI (reference sequence). The CDR3 covers 12 residues. V lost 10 bases, J lost 5 bases, and 5 bases stayed unmatched. Here the CDR3 reads CATGQGLYGYTF. The CDR3 nucleotides are TGTGCCACCGGACAGGGGCTTTATGGCTACACCTTC.

V is TRBV6-6 and J is TRBJ1-4; the match to TRBD1 covers 8 bases. The CDR3 extends over 13 amino acids. CDR1 MNHNY and CDR2 SVGAGI come from the germline V gene (reference sequence). Unmatched junction bases numbered 5, after V lost 2 bases and J lost 12 bases. CDR3: CASSYPEQGELFF. The CDR3 DNA is TGTGCCAGCAGTTACCCCGAACAGGGGGAACTGTTTTTT.